This record looks at one T cell receptor beta chain sequence and its context. V lost 0 bases, J lost 5 bases, and 4 bases lay in between. Germline CDR1 and CDR2: MNHNY and SVGAGI (reference sequence). The CDR3 length is 12 residues. The sample comes from a study of control samples from healthy donors and cancer patients. Some clones are missing from TCRdb's copy, which holds only in-frame ones; the method was immunoSEQ multiplex PCR. The sample has 80,000 to 100,000 clones, more than 90% seen once. Source material: blood. The V and J genes are TRBV6-6 and TRBJ1-2; the D is unclear. The TCR sequence derives from a human donor in good health. The donor label of this sample is uncertain. The CDR3 sequence: CASSYSLYGYTF. CDR3 DNA: TGTGCCAGCAGTTACTCCCTATATGGCTACACCTTC.